These T cell receptor beta chains were read from a single sample in a study of T cells expressing NK-cell markers. TCRdb reprocessed the 5' RACE reads and keeps a single row for each CDR3 protein, giving no DNA. The sample has roughly 420,000 distinct CDR3 sequences, and its top ten clones hold less than 7.5%. Sample: blood T cells: a sorted CD56 or NKG2C T cell subset, CD4+ or CD8+ T cells, or bulk PBMC T cells (not recorded which). The receptors originated from a woman aged 18 to 75 in good health. The CDR3 runs from the conserved cysteine through the conserved F or W. Fields, in order: V gene, J gene, CDR3 protein.

>TRBV14|TRBJ2-1
CASSQGIGQGAFNEQFF
>TRBV28|TRBJ2-1
CASSSSAGGPGEQFF
>TRBV6-2/TRBV6-3|TRBJ1-2
CASSSESTHHYGYTF
>TRBV7-2|TRBJ1-5
CASSLGRGRNQPQHF
>TRBV30|TRBJ2-3
CAWGLAGADTQYF
>TRBV10-3|TRBJ2-1
CAISDSGGTSNEQFF
>TRBV24-1|TRBJ2-7
CATSDTGDYEQYF
>TRBV2|TRBJ2-1
CASNLRTDSYNEQFF
>TRBV28|TRBJ1-1
CASSFDTEAFF
>TRBV5-1|TRBJ2-3
CASSLEGTADTQYF
>TRBV19|TRBJ2-1
CASSIRERNNEQFF
>TRBV12-3/TRBV12-4|TRBJ1-3
CASSPHFFSGNTIYF
>TRBV6-2/TRBV6-3|TRBJ2-5
CASSYSLGQGEETQYF
>TRBV18|TRBJ1-2
CASSPGQGYPIGYTF
>TRBV18|TRBJ1-4
CASSPKGTTNEKLFF
>TRBV12-3/TRBV12-4|TRBJ1-5
CASSYGPLGWDQPQHF
>TRBV27|TRBJ2-1
CASSLMLTYNEQFF
>TRBV11-2|TRBJ2-7
CASSGLAGDEQYF
>TRBV25-1|TRBJ1-4
CASSVQLGNEKLFF
>TRBV5-1|TRBJ2-1
CASSPVLGGGKNEQFF
>TRBV12-3/TRBV12-4|TRBJ2-1
CASTPAFLTNEQFF